Sequencing of this TCR beta chain was carried out in a study of technical replicates of blood from a handful of donors. This table comes from immunoSEQ multiplex PCR, and its TCRdb copy is limited to in-frame clones, with some not included. The data show over 75,000 clones, nearly 98% seen once. Germline V lookup: CDR1 SGHTA, CDR2 FQGNSA. Trimming removed 5 bases from V and 11 bases from J; junction bases left unmatched: 7. This CDR3 region has 12 residues. The rearrangement links TRBV7-2 to TRBJ2-7; 9 nucleotides agree with TRBD2. This receptor was obtained from a human donor in good health. Specimen: T cells isolated from PBMCs. The CDR3 DNA reads TGTGCCAGCAGCCTTAGGGCGGGAGGGGAGTACTTC. Translating gives CASSLRAGGEYF.